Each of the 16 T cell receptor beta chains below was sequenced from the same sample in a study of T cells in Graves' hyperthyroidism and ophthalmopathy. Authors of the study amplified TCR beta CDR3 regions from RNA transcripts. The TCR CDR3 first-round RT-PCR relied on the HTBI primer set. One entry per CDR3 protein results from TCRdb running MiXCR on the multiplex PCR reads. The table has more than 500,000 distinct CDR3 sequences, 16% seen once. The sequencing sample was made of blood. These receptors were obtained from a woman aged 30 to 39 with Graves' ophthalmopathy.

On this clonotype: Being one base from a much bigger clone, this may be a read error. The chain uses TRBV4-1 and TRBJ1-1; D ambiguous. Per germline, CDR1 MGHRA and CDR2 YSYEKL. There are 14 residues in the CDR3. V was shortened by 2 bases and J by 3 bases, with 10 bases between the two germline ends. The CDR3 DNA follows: TGCGCCAGCAGCCAACTAGTTACCGACACTGAAGCTTTCTTT. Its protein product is CASSQLVTDTEAFF.

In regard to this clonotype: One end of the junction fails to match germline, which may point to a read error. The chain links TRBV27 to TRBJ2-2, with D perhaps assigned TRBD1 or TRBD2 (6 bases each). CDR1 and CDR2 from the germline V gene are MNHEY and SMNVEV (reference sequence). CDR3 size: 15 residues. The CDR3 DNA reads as TGTGCCAGCATGACAGGCAGGTCGAACACCGGGGGGCTGTTTTTT. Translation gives CASMTGRSNTGGLFF.

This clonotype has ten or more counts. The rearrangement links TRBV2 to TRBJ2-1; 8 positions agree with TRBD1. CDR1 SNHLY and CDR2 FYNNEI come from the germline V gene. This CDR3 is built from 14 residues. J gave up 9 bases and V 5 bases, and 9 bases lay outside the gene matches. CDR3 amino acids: CASSTRQGRREQFF. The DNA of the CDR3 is TGTGCCAGCAGTACCCGACAGGGGAGGCGTGAGCAGTTCTTC.

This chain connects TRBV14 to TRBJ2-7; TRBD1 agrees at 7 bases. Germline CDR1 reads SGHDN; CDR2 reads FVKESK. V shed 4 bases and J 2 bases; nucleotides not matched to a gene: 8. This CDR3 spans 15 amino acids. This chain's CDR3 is CASSPIRDRPYEQYF. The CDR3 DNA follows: TGTGCCAGCAGCCCCATCCGGGACAGACCCTACGAGCAGTACTTC.

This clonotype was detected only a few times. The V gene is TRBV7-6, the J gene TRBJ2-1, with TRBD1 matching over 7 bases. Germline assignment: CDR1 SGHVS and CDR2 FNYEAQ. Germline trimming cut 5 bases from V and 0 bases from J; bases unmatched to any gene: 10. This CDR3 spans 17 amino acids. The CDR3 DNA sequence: TGTGCCAGCAGCGAATTAGGGACAGCGAGCTCCTACAATGAGCAGTTCTTC. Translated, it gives CASSELGTASSYNEQFF. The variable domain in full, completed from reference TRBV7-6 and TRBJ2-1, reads GAGVSQSPRYKVTKRGQDVALRCDPISGHVSLYWYRQALGQGPEFLTYFNYEAQQDKSGLPNDRFSAERPEGSISTLTIQRTEQRDSAMYRCASSELGTASSYNEQFFGPGTRLTVL.

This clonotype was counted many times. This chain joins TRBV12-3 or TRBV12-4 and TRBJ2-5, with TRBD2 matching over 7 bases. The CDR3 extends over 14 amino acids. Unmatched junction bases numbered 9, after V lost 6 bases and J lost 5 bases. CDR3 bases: TGTGCCAGCAGCTTTAATCGGGGAGGGGAGACCCAGTACTTC. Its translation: CASSFNRGGETQYF.

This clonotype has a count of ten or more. This CDR3 is CASSYDPGQGAEKLFF. DNA for the CDR3: TGTGCCAGCAGTTACGACCCGGGACAGGGGGCTGAAAAACTGTTTTTT. The genes are TRBV27 and TRBJ1-4; 12 positions match TRBD1. This CDR3 comprises 16 residues. Per the germline V gene, CDR1 is MNHEY and CDR2 is SMNVEV (reference sequence). V gave up 4 bases and J gave up 7 bases; unmatched junction bases: 7.

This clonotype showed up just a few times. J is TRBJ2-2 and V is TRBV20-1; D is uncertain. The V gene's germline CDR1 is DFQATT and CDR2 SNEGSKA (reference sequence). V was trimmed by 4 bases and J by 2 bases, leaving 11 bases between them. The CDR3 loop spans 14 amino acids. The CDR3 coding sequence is TGCAGTGCTAAAGGAGTTGTTAACACCGGGGAGCTGTTTTTT. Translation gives CSAKGVVNTGELFF.

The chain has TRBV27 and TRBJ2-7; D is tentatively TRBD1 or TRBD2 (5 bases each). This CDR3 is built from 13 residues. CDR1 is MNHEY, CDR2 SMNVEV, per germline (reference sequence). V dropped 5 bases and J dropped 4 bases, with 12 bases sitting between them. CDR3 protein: CASSDRGPYEQYF. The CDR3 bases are TGTGCCAGCAGTGACCGGGGACCGTACGAGCAGTACTTC.

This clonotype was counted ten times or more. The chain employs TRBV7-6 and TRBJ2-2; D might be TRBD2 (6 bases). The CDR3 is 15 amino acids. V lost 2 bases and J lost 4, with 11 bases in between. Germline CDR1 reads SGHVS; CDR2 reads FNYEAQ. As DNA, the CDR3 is TGTGCCAGCAGCTTAACGCGGGGAGGCACCGGGGAGCTGTTTTTT. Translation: CASSLTRGGTGELFF.

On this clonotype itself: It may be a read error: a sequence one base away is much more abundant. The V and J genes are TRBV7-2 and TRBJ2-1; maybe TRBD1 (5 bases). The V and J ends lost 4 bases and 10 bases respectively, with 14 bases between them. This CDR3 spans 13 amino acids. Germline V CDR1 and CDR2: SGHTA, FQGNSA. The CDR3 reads CASSSWGAYEQFF. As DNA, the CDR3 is TGTGCCAGCAGCTCCTGGGGCGCCTACGAGCAGTTCTTC.

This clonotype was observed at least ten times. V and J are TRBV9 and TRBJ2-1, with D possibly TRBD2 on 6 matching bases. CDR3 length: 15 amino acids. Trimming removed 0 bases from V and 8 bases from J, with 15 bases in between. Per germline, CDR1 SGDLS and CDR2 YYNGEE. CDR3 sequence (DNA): TGTGCCAGCAGCGTAGACGCGGGACCGGGGGATGAGCAGTTCTTC. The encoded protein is CASSVDAGPGDEQFF.

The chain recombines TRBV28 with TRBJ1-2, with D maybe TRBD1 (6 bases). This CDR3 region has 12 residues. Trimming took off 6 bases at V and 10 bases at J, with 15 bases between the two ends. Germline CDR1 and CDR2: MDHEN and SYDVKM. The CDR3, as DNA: TGTGCCAGCAGCTCCCCAGGACAGATCTACACCTTC. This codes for CASSSPGQIYTF.

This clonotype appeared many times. CDR3 DNA sequence: TGTGCCAGCAGTTCCCGCGTACTAATGAACACTGAAGCTTTCTTT. Amino acids: CASSSRVLMNTEAFF. This sequence joins TRBV27 and TRBJ1-1, with D unclear. The V gene lost 4 bases and the J gene lost 0 bases, with 12 bases spanning the gap. The CDR3 contains 15 residues. The germline V gene has CDR1 MNHEY and CDR2 SMNVEV (reference sequence).

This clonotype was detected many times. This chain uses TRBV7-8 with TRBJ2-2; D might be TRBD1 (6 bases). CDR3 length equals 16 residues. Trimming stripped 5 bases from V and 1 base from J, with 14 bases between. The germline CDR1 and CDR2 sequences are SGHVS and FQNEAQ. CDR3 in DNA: TGTGCCAGCAGCCCCCGACAGGCCCTGAACACCGGGGAGCTGTTTTTT. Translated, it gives CASSPRQALNTGELFF.

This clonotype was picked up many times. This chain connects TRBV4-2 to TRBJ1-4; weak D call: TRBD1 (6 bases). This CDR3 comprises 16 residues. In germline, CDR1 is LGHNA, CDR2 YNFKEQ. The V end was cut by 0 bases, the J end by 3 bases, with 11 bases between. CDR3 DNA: TGTGCCAGCAGCCAAGACACAGGGAGATCTAATGAAAAACTGTTTTTT. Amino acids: CASSQDTGRSNEKLFF.